Here is one T cell receptor beta chain with its context. Its antigen is unidentified. Germline CDR1 SGHTA, CDR2 FQGNSA. This CDR3 has 14 amino acids. Trimming shortened V by 5 bases and J by 4 bases, and 9 bases separated the two germline ends. The source of the sample is a study of Ad26.COV2.S vaccination and SARS-CoV-2 variants. Across the whole study: Donor had been placed in the Ad26.COV2.S arm of the COV1001 trial. The authors gave Ad26.COV2.S intramuscularly, either once or twice 56 days apart.

General observations from the study: The authors reported substantial breadth in spike-specific CD8+ and CD4+ T cell responses after vaccination.

Method: immunoSEQ multiplex PCR; TCRdb's copy keeps in-frame clones and lacks some. The sample lists 300,000 to 400,000 clones; around nine tenths were seen once. Described treatment: roughly 18 received Ad26.COV2.S at low or high dose, single or two shots; roughly 5 received placebo; per-sample allocation not given. Day 63 after the first injection of vaccine or placebo was the sampling time. This clonotype was sampled from a person between 18 and 65 years old who received the Ad26.COV2.S COVID-19 vaccine or a placebo. Sequenced here: peripheral blood, sampled in a trial of Ad26.COV2.S vaccine versus placebo. V gene TRBV7-2 combines with J gene TRBJ1-6, with TRBD1 as a possible D gene (6 bases). CDR3 nucleotide sequence: TGTGCCAGCAGCCCTGGACAGTATAATTCACCCCTCCACTTT. Translated: CASSPGQYNSPLHF. The full variable domain, with the rest looked up from reference TRBV7-2 and TRBJ1-6, is GAGVSQSPSNKVTEKGKDVELRCDPISGHTALYWYRQSLGQGLEFLIYFQGNSAPDKSGLPSDRFSAERTGGSVSTLTIQRTQQEDSAVYLCASSPGQYNSPLHFGNGTRLTVT.